This paragraph reports one TCR beta chain. Its antigen is unidentified. The data derive from a study of T cell responses to AZD1222 COVID-19 vaccine. Study-wide background: Pooled in the analysis were second doses at about 4 or about 12 weeks. Study-wide points: The reported proportion of spike-specific TCRs targeting unmutated variant regions was nearly half. Clonal diversity may have been underestimated, and the donors were mostly white British, with more females than males. Vaccine-related CD4 TCRs covered spike, predominating at 160-218 and 743-854.

Method: immunoSEQ multiplex PCR; TCRdb's copy keeps in-frame clones and lacks some. Counted here are roughly 120,000 clones, more than 85% occurring once; the ten biggest clones make up 2.4%. Per germline, CDR1 SEHNR and CDR2 FQNEAQ (reference sequence). The length of the CDR3 is 16 residues. The J segment lost 7 bases and the V segment lost 3 bases, leaving 11 bases of the junction unmatched. The receptor's source is an adult in good health. V gene TRBV7-9 combines with J gene TRBJ1-5; 8 bases agree with TRBD1. The specimen was peripheral blood, collected on day 0 of AZD1222 vaccination. This chain's CDR3 is CASSLGFSGGGQPQHF. The CDR3, as DNA: TGTGCCAGCAGCTTGGGTTTTTCAGGGGGCGGCCAGCCCCAGCATTTT.